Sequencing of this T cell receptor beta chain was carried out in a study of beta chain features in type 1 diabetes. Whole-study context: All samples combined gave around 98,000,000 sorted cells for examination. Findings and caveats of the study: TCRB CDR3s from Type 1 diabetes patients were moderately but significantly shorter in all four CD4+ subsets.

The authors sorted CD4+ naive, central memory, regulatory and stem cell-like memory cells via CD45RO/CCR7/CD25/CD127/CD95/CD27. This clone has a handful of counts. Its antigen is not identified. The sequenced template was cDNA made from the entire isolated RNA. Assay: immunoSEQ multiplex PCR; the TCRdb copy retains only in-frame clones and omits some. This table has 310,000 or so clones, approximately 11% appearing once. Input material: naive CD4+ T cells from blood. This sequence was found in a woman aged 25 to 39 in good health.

This CDR3 reads CASSAVLYGYTF. The DNA for the CDR3 is TGTGCCAGCAGTGCGGTCCTCTATGGCTACACCTTC. The J gene is TRBJ1-2, the V gene TRBV28; D gene unclear. The CDR3 is 12 residues long. CDR1 and CDR2 from the germline V gene are MDHEN and SYDVKM. V was pared by 5 bases and J by 4 bases, with 8 bases between.